This T cell receptor beta chain was recovered during a study of lymphopenia after photon versus proton radiotherapy. The study, taken as a whole, reports: Larger post-nadir TCR diversity loss correlated inversely with survival in deceased patients. Relative stability marked proton patients; photon patients lost diversity and naive cells. After the lymphocyte nadir, photon-treated repertoires showed oligoclonal expansion, especially of CD8+ Temra cells.

As concerns this clone: Its specificity is not known.

Sequenced by immunoSEQ multiplex PCR; TCRdb stores in-frame clones only, minus some. Of 77,000 or so clones in the sample, around four fifths were seen once. The source material was peripheral blood, sampled from a patient treated with proton-based radiotherapy. The receptor's source is a man between 60 and 75 years old with pancreatic cancer.

For the CDR3, the DNA is TGCAGCGTTGAAGGACAGGGGTATGGCTACACCTTC. Protein product: CSVEGQGYGYTF. The chain joins TRBV29-1 to TRBJ1-2, with 8 nucleotides matching TRBD1. Per germline, CDR1 SQVTM and CDR2 ANQGSEA. The CDR3 is made up of 12 amino acids. V was pared by 1 base and J by 5 bases, with 0 bases of the junction left unmatched. Full variable domain (missing parts from reference TRBV29-1 and TRBJ1-2): SAVISQKPSRDICQRGTSLTIQCQVDSQVTMMFWYRQQPGQSLTLIATANQGSEATYESGFVIDKFPISRPNLTFSTLTVSNMSPEDSSIYLCSVEGQGYGYTFGSGTRLTVV.